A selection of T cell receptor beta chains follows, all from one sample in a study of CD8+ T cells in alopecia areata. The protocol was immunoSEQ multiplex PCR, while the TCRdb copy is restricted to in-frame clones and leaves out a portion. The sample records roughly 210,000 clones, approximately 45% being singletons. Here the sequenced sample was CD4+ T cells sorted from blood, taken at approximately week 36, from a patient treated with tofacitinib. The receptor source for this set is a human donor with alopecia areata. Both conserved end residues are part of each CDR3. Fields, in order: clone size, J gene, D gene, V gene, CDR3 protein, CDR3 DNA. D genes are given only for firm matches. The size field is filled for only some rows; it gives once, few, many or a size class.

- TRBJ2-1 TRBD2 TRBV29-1 CSGRTSSYNEQFF TGCAGCGGTAGGACTAGCTCCTACAATGAGCAGTTCTTC
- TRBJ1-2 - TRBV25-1 CASSETQGYSGYTF TGTGCCAGCAGTGAAACCCAGGGGTATAGCGGCTACACCTTC
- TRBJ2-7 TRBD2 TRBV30 CAWIAGGPREQYF TGTGCCTGGATCGCGGGAGGGCCGAGGGAGCAGTACTTC
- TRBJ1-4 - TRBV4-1 CASSQDPQMGKLFF TGCGCCAGCAGCCAAGATCCCCAAATGGGGAAACTGTTTTTT
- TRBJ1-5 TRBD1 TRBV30 CAFSDRAGQPQHF TGTGCCTTCTCCGACAGGGCGGGACAGCCCCAGCATTTT
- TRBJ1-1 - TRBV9 CASSPRPVSSKGHFF TGTGCCAGCAGCCCCAGGCCAGTATCCTCGAAGGGGCATTTCTTT
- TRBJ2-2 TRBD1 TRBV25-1 CASTRQGANTGELFF TGTGCCAGCACACGACAGGGGGCGAACACCGGGGAGCTGTTTTTT
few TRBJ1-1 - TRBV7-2 CASSARGLMNTEAFF TGTGCCAGCAGCGCCCGAGGGCTTATGAACACTGAAGCTTTCTTT
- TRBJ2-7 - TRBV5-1 CASSTDPGSEQYF TGCGCCAGCAGCACGGACCCGGGATCCGAGCAGTACTTC
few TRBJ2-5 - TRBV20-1 CSASLGETQYF TGCAGTGCTAGTCTGGGAGAGACCCAGTACTTC
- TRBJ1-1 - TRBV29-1 CSVEEGRSAATNTEAFF TGCAGCGTTGAAGAGGGCAGGTCCGCGGCAACCAACACTGAAGCTTTCTTT
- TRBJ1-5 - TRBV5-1 CASSPGGNQPQHF TGCGCCAGCAGCCCCGGGGGCAATCAGCCCCAGCATTTT
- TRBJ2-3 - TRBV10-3 CAIASSAGNTDTQYF TGTGCCATCGCATCCTCGGCAGGGAACACAGATACGCAGTATTTT
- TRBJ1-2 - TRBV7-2 CASSLGGGYTF TGTGCCAGCAGCTTGGGTGGTGGCTACACCTTC
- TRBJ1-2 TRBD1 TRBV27 CASSLSGVGQGASRGYTF TGTGCCAGCAGTTTATCTGGAGTCGGACAGGGGGCCTCTCGGGGCTACACCTTC
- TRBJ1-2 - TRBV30 CAWTLRPKDYGYTF TGTGCCTGGACCCTCAGGCCCAAGGACTATGGCTACACCTTC
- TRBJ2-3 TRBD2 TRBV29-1 CSGGLAASTDTQYF TGCAGCGGTGGACTAGCAGCTAGCACAGATACGCAGTATTTT
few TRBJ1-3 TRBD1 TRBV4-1 CASSGTGSSSGNTIYF TGCGCCAGCAGCGGGACAGGGTCGAGCTCTGGAAACACCATATATTTT
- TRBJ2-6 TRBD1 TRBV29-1 CSVETTGAGANVLTF TGCAGCGTTGAAACGACAGGGGCCGGGGCCAACGTCCTGACTTTC
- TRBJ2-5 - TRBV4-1 CASSQDRVTGRETQYF TGCGCCAGCAGCCAAGATCGGGTTACGGGTCGGGAGACCCAGTACTTC
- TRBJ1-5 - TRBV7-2 CASSAGTGSNQPQHF TGTGCCAGCAGCGCGGGGACTGGGAGCAATCAGCCCCAGCATTTT
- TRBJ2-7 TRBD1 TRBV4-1 CASSQDRTGTYEQYF TGCGCCAGCAGCCAAGACCGGACAGGGACCTACGAGCAGTACTTC
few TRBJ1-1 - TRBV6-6 CASSQRTANTEAFF TGTGCCAGCAGCCAAAGGACGGCGAACACTGAAGCTTTCTTT
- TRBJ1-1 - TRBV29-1 CSVEGSREAFF TGCAGCGTTGAAGGCAGCCGTGAAGCTTTCTTT